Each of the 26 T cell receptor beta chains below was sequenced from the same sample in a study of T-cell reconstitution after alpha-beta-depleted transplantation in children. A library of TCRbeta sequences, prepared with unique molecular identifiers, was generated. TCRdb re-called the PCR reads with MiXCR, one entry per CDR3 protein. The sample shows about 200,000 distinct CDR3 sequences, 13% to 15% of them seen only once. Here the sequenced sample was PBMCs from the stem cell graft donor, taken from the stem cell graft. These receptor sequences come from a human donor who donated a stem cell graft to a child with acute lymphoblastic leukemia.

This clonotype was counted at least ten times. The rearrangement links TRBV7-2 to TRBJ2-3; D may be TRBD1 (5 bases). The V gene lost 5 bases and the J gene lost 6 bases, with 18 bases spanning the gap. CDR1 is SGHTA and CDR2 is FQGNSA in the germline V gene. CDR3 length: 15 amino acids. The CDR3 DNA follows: TGTGCCAGCAGCCCTCGGAAAGGGGCCGGGGATACGCAGTATTTT. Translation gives CASSPRKGAGDTQYF.

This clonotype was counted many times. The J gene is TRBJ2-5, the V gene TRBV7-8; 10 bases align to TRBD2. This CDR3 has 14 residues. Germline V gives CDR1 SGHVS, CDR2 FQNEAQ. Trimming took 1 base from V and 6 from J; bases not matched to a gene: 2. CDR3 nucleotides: TGTGCCAGCAGCTTAGAGCGGGAGGGAAAGACCCAGTACTTC. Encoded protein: CASSLEREGKTQYF.

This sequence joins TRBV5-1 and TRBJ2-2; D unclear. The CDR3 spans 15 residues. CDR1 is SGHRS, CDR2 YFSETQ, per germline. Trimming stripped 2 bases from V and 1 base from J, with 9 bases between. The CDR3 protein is CASSFTPENTGELFF. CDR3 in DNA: TGCGCCAGCAGCTTCACACCCGAGAACACCGGGGAGCTGTTTTTT.

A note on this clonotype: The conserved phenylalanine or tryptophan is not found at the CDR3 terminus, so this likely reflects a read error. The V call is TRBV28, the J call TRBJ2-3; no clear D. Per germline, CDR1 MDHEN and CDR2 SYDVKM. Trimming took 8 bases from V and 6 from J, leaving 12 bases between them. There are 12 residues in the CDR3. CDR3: CASRRRRDTQYL. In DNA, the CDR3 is TGTGCCAGCCGTCGTAGACGGGATACGCAGTATTTG.

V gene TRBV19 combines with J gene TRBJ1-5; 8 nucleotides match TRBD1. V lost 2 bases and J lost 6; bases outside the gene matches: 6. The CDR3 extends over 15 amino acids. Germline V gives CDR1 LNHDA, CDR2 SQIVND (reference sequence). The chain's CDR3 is CASSIIRTGTQPQHF. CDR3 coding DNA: TGTGCCAGTAGTATAATTAGGACAGGGACTCAGCCCCAGCATTTT.

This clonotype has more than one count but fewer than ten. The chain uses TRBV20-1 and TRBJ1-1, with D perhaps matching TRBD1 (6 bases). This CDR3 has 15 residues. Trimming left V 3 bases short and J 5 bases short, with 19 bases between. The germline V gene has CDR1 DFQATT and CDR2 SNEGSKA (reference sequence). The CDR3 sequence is CSASPPLGARTEAFF. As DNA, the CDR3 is TGCAGTGCTAGCCCTCCACTGGGGGCGAGGACTGAAGCTTTCTTT.

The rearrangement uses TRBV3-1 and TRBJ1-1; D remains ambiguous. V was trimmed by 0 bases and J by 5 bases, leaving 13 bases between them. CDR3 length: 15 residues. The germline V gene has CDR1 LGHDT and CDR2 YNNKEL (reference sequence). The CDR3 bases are TGTGCCAGCAGCCAAGAAAGGATTGGAGATACTGAAGCTTTCTTT. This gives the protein CASSQERIGDTEAFF.

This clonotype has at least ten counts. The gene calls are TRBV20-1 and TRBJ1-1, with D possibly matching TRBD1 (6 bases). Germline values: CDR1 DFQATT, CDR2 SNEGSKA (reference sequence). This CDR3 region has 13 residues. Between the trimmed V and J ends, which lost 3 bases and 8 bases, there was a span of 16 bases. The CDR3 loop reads CSASKGGGGEAFF. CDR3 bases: TGCAGTGCTAGCAAGGGGGGAGGGGGGGAAGCTTTCTTT.

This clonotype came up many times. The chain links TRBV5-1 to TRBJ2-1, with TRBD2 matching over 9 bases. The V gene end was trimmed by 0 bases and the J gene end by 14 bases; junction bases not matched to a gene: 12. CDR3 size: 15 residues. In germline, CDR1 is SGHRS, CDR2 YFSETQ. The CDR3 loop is CASSLAAGGPPIKFF. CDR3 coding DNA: TGCGCCAGCAGCTTGGCGGCGGGAGGGCCCCCCATCAAGTTCTTC.

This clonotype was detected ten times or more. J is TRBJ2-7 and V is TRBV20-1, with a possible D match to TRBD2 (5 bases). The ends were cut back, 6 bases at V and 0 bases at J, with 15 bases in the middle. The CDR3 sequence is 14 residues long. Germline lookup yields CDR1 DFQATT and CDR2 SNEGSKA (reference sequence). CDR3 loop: CSAIQQRTSYEQYF. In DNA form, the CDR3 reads TGCAGTGCCATACAGCAGCGGACCTCCTACGAGCAGTACTTC.

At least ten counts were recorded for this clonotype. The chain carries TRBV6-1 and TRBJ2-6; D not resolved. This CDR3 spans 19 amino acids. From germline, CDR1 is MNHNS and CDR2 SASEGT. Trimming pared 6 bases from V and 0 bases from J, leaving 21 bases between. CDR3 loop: CASSKFGPSINSGANVLTF. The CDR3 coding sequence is TGTGCCAGCAGCAAATTCGGGCCCTCCATAAACTCTGGGGCCAACGTCCTGACTTTC.

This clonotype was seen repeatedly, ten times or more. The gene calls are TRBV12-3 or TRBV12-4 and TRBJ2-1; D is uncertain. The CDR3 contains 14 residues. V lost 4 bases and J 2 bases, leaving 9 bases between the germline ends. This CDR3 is CASSSDRTYNEQFF. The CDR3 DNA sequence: TGTGCCAGCAGTTCCGACCGAACCTACAATGAGCAGTTCTTC.

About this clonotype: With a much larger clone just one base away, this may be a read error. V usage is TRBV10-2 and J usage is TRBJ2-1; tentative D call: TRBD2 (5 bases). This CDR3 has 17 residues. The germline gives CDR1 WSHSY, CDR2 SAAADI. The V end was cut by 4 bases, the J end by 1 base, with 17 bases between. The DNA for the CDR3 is TGCGCCAGCAGTGTATTAGCGAGGCTGAGATCCTACAATGAGCAGTTCTTC. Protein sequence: CASSVLARLRSYNEQFF.

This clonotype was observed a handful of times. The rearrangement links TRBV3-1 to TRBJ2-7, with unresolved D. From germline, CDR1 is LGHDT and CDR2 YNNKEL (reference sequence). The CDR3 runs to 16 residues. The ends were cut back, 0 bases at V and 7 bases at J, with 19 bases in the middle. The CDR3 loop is CASSQDLFGGSREQYF. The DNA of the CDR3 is TGTGCCAGCAGCCAAGATCTATTCGGTGGTTCCCGGGAGCAGTACTTC.

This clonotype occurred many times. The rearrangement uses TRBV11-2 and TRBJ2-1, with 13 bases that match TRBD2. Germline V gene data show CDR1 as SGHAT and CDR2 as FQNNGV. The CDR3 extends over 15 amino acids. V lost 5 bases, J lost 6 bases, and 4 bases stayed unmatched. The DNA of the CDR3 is TGTGCCAGCAGCAGTTGGACTAGCGGGGGCAATGAGCAGTTCTTC. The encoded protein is CASSSWTSGGNEQFF.

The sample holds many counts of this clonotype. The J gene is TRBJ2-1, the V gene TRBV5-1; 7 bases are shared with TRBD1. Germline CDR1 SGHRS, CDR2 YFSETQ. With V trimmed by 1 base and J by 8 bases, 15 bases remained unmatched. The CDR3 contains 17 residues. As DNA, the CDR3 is TGCGCCAGCAGCTTGAGGGTGCTCCGTGACAGGGCCCATGAGCAGTTCTTC. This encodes CASSLRVLRDRAHEQFF. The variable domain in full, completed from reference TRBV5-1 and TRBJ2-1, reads KAGVTQTPRYLIKTRGQQVTLSCSPISGHRSVSWYQQTPGQGLQFLFEYFSETQRNKGNFPGRFSGRQFSNSRSEMNVSTLELGDSALYLCASSLRVLRDRAHEQFFGPGTRLTVL.

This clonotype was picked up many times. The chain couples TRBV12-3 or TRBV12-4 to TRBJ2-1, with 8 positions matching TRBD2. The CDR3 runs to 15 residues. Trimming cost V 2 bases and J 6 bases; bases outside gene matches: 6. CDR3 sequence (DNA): TGTGCCAGCAGTTTATGGGGCGGGAGGACCAATGAGCAGTTCTTC. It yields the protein CASSLWGGRTNEQFF.

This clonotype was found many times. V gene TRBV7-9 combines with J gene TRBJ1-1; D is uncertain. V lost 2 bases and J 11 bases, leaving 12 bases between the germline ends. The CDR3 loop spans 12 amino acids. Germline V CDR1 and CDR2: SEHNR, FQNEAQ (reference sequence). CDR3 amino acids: CASSLSEGVAFF. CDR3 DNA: TGTGCCAGCAGCTTATCGGAGGGAGTGGCTTTCTTT.

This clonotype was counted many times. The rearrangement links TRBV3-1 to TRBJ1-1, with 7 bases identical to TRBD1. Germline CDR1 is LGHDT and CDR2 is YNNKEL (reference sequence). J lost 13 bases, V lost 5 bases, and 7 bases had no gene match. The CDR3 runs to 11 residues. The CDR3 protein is CASSNRDSGFF. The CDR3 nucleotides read TGTGCCAGCAGCAACCGGGACAGCGGTTTCTTT.

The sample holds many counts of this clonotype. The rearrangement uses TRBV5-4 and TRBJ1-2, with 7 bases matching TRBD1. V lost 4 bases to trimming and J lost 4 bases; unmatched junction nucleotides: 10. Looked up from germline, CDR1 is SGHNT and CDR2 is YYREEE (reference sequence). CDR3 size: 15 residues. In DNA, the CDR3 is TGTGCCAGCAGCAACCCGGGACAGTCCGTCTATGGCTACACCTTC. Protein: CASSNPGQSVYGYTF.

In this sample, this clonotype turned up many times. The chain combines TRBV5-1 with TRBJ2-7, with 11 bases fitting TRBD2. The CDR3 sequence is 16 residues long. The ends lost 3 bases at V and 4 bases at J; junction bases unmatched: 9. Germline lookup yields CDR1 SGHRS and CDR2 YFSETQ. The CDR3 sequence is CASSSLAGGTNYEQYF. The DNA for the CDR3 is TGCGCCAGCAGCTCTTTAGCGGGAGGGACGAATTACGAGCAGTACTTC.

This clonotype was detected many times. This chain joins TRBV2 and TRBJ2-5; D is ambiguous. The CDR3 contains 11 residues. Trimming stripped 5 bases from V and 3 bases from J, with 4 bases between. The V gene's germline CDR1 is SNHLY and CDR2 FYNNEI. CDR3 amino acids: CASSPKETQYF. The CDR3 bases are TGTGCCAGCAGTCCCAAAGAGACCCAGTACTTC.

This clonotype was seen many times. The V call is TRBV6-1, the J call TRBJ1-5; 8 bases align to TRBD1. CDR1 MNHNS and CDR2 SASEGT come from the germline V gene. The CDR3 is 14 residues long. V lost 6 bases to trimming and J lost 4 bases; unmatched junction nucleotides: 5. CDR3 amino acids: CASRQDRANQPQHF. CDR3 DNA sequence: TGTGCCAGCAGACAGGACAGGGCGAATCAGCCCCAGCATTTT.

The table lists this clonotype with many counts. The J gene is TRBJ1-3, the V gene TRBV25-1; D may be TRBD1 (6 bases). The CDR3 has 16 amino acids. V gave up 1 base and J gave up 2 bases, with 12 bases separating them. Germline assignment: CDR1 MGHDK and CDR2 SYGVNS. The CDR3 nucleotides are TGTGCCAGCAGTGAATTCGTCGGGGGGCCTGGAAACACCATATATTTT. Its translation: CASSEFVGGPGNTIYF.

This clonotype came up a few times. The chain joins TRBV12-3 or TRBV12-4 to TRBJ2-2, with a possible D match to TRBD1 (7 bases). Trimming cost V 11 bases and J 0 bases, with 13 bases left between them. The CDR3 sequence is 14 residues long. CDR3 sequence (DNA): TGTGCCGCGGGACAGTCCGCGAACACCGGGGAGCTGTTTTTT. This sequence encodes CAAGQSANTGELFF.

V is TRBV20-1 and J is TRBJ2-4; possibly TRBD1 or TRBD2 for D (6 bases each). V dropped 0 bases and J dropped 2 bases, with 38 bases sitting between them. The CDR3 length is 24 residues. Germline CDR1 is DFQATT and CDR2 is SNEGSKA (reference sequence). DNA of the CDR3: TGCAGTGCTAGAGAAGTGGGGCCCAAAAATACAGGGCCTGGAGGGGCGATCACCAAAAACATTCAGTACTTC. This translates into CSAREVGPKNTGPGGAITKNIQYF.